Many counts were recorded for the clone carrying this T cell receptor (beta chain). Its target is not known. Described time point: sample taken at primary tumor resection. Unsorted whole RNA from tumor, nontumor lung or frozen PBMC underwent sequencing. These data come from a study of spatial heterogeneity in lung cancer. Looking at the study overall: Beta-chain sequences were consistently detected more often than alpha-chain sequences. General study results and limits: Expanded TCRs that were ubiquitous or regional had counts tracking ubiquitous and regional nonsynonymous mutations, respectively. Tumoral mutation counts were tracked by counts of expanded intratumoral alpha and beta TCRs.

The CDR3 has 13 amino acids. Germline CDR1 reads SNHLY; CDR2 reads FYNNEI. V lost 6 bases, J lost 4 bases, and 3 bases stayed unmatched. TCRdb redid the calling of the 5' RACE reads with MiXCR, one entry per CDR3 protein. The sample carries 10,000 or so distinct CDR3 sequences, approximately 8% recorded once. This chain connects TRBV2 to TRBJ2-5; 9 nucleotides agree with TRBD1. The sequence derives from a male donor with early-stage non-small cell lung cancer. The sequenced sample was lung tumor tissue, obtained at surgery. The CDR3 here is CASSGQGSETQYF. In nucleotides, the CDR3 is TGTGCCAGCAGCGGACAGGGGTCAGAGACCCAGTACTTC.